The 17 T cell receptor beta chains below were found in one sample sequenced in a study of T cell changes during pregnancy in multiple sclerosis. The assay was immunoSEQ multiplex PCR, and TCRdb's table has in-frame clones only and misses some. The sample shows 95,000 to 110,000 clones, approximately 90% of them seen only once. Here the sequenced sample was peripheral blood, taken in the third trimester of pregnancy. The receptors derive from a female donor in good health, enrolled as a control in a pregnancy study.

This sequence joins TRBV7-9 and TRBJ1-5, with 8 bases identical to TRBD1. The V segment lost 4 bases and the J segment 6 bases; nucleotides outside the gene matches: 8. The CDR3 sequence is 15 residues long. Germline V gene data show CDR1 as SEHNR and CDR2 as FQNEAQ (reference sequence). The CDR3 DNA reads TGTGCCAGCAGCTCCCTCCAGGGGGCGATTCAGCCCCAGCATTTT. Protein: CASSSLQGAIQPQHF.

This clone has just one count. The J gene is TRBJ1-1, the V gene TRBV6-5; D may be TRBD1 (6 bases). V dropped 6 bases and J dropped 0 bases, with 11 bases sitting between them. This CDR3 is built from 14 residues. Looked up from germline, CDR1 is MNHEY and CDR2 is SVGAGI. The CDR3 nucleotides read TGTGCCAGCAGCCCAGAGGGGGTGAACACTGAAGCTTTCTTT. Translating it yields CASSPEGVNTEAFF.

The chain uses TRBV11-3 and TRBJ2-1; TRBD1 matches at 9 bases. In germline, CDR1 is SGHNT, CDR2 YENEEA. V trimming: 0 bases; J trimming: 3 bases; junction bases outside the gene matches: 0. This CDR3 region has 15 residues. This CDR3 is CASSLEGQGYNEQFF. The CDR3 DNA reads as TGTGCCAGCAGCTTAGAGGGACAGGGCTACAATGAGCAGTTCTTC.

The rearrangement uses TRBV5-1 and TRBJ2-7; the D is unclear. The CDR3 has 14 amino acids. Looked up from germline, CDR1 is SGHRS and CDR2 is YFSETQ. Trimming took off 5 bases at V and 0 bases at J, with 12 bases between the two ends. The CDR3 spells CASRNEKSSYEQYF. The CDR3 DNA reads TGCGCCAGCAGAAACGAAAAGAGCTCCTACGAGCAGTACTTC.

This chain links TRBV7-2 with TRBJ2-3, with 14 bases fitting TRBD2. CDR3 length equals 17 residues. The V gene end was trimmed by 4 bases and the J gene end by 5 bases; junction bases not matched to a gene: 8. From germline, CDR1 is SGHTA and CDR2 FQGNSA. CDR3 nucleotide sequence: TGTGCCAGCAGCTGGTACGGACTAGCGGGGGGTAAAGATACGCAGTATTTT. Translating gives CASSWYGLAGGKDTQYF.

The rearrangement uses TRBV7-9 and TRBJ1-2; 7 bases map to TRBD1. J lost 5 bases, V lost 3 bases, and 15 bases had no gene match. Germline V gives CDR1 SEHNR, CDR2 FQNEAQ (reference sequence). CDR3 length equals 17 residues. For the CDR3, the DNA is TGTGCCAGCAGCTTTCCCCCGGGGACAGCGCCGGGGTATGGCTACACCTTC. Its translation is CASSFPPGTAPGYGYTF.

The V call is TRBV5-4, the J call TRBJ1-4, with 8 bases aligning to TRBD1. V was clipped by 0 bases and J by 8 bases; unmatched bases: 6. Germline assignment: CDR1 SGHNT and CDR2 YYREEE (reference sequence). The CDR3 totals 15 residues. The CDR3 region is CASSLAGQGGEKLFF. The CDR3 bases are TGTGCCAGCAGCTTGGCCGGACAGGGTGGAGAAAAACTGTTTTTT.

This chain links TRBV7-8 with TRBJ2-7, with a possible D match to TRBD2 (5 bases). The length of the CDR3 is 14 residues. Germline V CDR1 and CDR2: SGHVS, FQNEAQ. V lost 2 bases to trimming and J lost 2 bases, with 10 bases between them. The CDR3 coding sequence is TGTGCCAGCAGCTTAAAACTAGACACCTACGAGCAGTACTTC. Translation gives CASSLKLDTYEQYF. Based on the CDR3 plus reference TRBV7-8 and TRBJ2-7, the full variable domain is GAGVSQSPRYKVAKRGQDVALRCDPISGHVSLFWYQQALGQGPEFLTYFQNEAQLDKSGLPSDRFFAERPEGSVSTLKIQRTQQEDSAVYLCASSLKLDTYEQYFGPGTRLTVT.

The chain joins TRBV19 to TRBJ1-3, with 8 nucleotides matching TRBD1. The CDR3 is made up of 16 amino acids. Germline lookup yields CDR1 LNHDA and CDR2 SQIVND (reference sequence). The V and J ends lost 5 bases and 0 bases, in that order; junction bases with no gene match: 6. The CDR3 DNA reads TGTGCCAGTAGTCCGGGACAGGACCGCTCTGGAAACACCATATATTTT. Its protein product is CASSPGQDRSGNTIYF.

This sequence joins TRBV11-3 and TRBJ2-1, with 9 bases fitting TRBD2. The ends lost 3 bases at V and 6 bases at J; junction bases unmatched: 12. CDR1 and CDR2 from the germline V gene are SGHNT and YENEEA. The CDR3 extends over 17 amino acids. The CDR3 nucleotides read TGTGCCAGCAGCTTCCTCACTACTAGCGGGTTTACCAATGAGCAGTTCTTC. Translating it yields CASSFLTTSGFTNEQFF.

This sequence joins TRBV6-5 and TRBJ1-1, with 9 nucleotides matching TRBD1. CDR3 length equals 15 residues. Losses at the gene ends were 4 bases for V and 4 bases for J; bases not matched to a gene: 7. Germline CDR1 is MNHEY and CDR2 is SVGAGI. CDR3 nucleotides: TGTGCCAGCAGTTCCCCAGGACAGGGGAGCACTGAAGCTTTCTTT. Protein: CASSSPGQGSTEAFF.

The V and J genes are TRBV5-1 and TRBJ2-3; 10 positions match TRBD1. CDR1 and CDR2 (germline): SGHRS, YFSETQ. The length of the CDR3 is 15 residues. Trimming at V came to 3 bases and at J to 1 base, leaving 2 bases not matched to a gene. CDR3 loop: CASSSDRGRTDTQYF. As DNA, the CDR3 is TGCGCCAGCAGCTCAGACAGGGGGCGCACAGATACGCAGTATTTT.

The chain has TRBV10-3 and TRBJ1-2, with 7 positions matching TRBD1. CDR1 and CDR2 (germline): ENHRY, SYGVKD. The length of the CDR3 is 15 residues. Germline trimming cut 3 bases from V and 0 bases from J; bases unmatched to any gene: 4. The CDR3 bases are TGTGCCATCAGTGAAGGACAGGCAACTAACTATGGCTACACCTTC. Translated, it gives CAISEGQATNYGYTF.

The V and J genes are TRBV4-2 and TRBJ2-6, with D possibly TRBD2 on 6 matching bases. Germline V gives CDR1 LGHNA, CDR2 YNFKEQ. The CDR3 has 17 residues. Trimming removed 6 bases from V and 0 bases from J, with 15 bases in between. The CDR3 DNA is TGTGCCAGCAGTACTCGGGGGATCAGCTCTGGGGCCAACGTCCTGACTTTC. Amino acid sequence: CASSTRGISSGANVLTF.

This chain links TRBV5-6 with TRBJ1-2; D may be TRBD1 (6 bases). The CDR3 runs to 14 residues. The V and J ends lost 6 bases and 7 bases respectively, with 19 bases between them. Germline V gene sequence: CDR1 SGHDT, CDR2 YYEEEE. CDR3 coding DNA: TGTGCCAGCACCAGACAGGTATTAGGGTCTGGCTACACCTTC. Its protein is CASTRQVLGSGYTF.

The chain uses TRBV6-5 and TRBJ2-5, with D perhaps TRBD2 (5 bases). V gave up 0 bases and J gave up 5 bases, with 7 bases separating them. The V gene's germline CDR1 is MNHEY and CDR2 SVGAGI. The CDR3 is made up of 13 amino acids. Here the CDR3 reads CASSYSSGETQYF. DNA of the CDR3: TGTGCCAGCAGTTACTCCTCGGGGGAGACCCAGTACTTC.

A single count supports this clone. The rearrangement uses TRBV11-2 and TRBJ2-5, with 9 nucleotides matching TRBD1. The CDR3 extends over 15 amino acids. J gave up 6 bases and V 0 bases, and 5 bases lay outside the gene matches. Germline CDR1 is SGHAT and CDR2 is FQNNGV. CDR3 residues: CASSLDTGGSQTQYF. CDR3 DNA sequence: TGTGCCAGCAGCTTAGATACAGGGGGCTCACAGACCCAGTACTTC.